The entry that follows covers one T cell receptor (beta chain) sequence. The antigen remains unidentified. The data were obtained in a study of graft-versus-host responses after intestinal transplantation. In the study overall: Multivisceral, liver-intestinal, or isolated intestinal transplants were given to recipients. The study's findings and limits: Allografts carried high graft-versus-host to host-versus-graft clonal ratios in patients having graft-donor T cell macrochimerism. GvH clones detected in recipient marrow included some appearing first in ileum or blood.

Measured with immunoSEQ multiplex PCR; TCRdb has only the in-frame clones, and not every one. The sample comprises about 120,000 clones, about 93% of which are singletons, and roughly 0.12% rests with the top ten. Sequencing used unstimulated CD4+ T cells sorted from spleen or lymph node cells, obtained before intestinal transplant. The sequence was obtained from a human donor who received an intestinal transplant.

The CDR3 nucleotides are TGTGCCAGCAGCTTGGGCACTAGCGGGACCTACGAGCAGTACTTC. As protein: CASSLGTSGTYEQYF. The J gene is TRBJ2-7, the V gene TRBV5-4; 10 bases align to TRBD2. Trimming removed 0 bases from V and 2 bases from J; junction bases left unmatched: 2. This CDR3 spans 15 amino acids. The germline V gene has CDR1 SGHNT and CDR2 YYREEE (reference sequence).